A selection of T cell receptor beta chains follows, all from one sample in a study of regulatory T cells in long-lasting Graves disease. TCRdb re-analysed the multiplex PCR reads in MiXCR, keeping a single row per CDR3 protein. Seen here are 360,000 or so distinct CDR3 sequences, roughly 17% observed once, and the top ten hold about 27%. These same data were also listed under a study on T cells in Graves' hyperthyroidism and ophthalmopathy.

This specimen was peripheral blood mononuclear cells (PBMCs), taken at new diagnosis, from a patient treated with antithyroid drugs. Receptors were obtained from a man aged 35-49 years with Graves disease. Each CDR3 is given with its conserved first and last residue. The order of the fields is CDR3 DNA, CDR3 protein, J gene, V gene, clone size, D gene. D genes are given only for firm matches. The size entry is marked missing in some rows and otherwise reads once, few, many or a size class.

CDR3nt: TGTGCCAGCAGCGTAGACTTAGGCAGAGGGGACGGGGAAGACAATGAGCAGTTCTTC
CDR3aa: CASSVDLGRGDGEDNEQFF
j_gene: TRBJ2-1
v_gene: TRBV9
abundance: many
d_gene: .

CDR3nt: TGCAGTGCTAGACAGGGTTCAGACGAGCAGTACTTC
CDR3aa: CSARQGSDEQYF
j_gene: TRBJ2-7
v_gene: TRBV20-1
abundance: many
d_gene: .

CDR3nt: TGTGCCAGCAGTGGGTGGACCGACCCCACAGATACGCAGTATTTT
CDR3aa: CASSGWTDPTDTQYF
j_gene: TRBJ2-3
v_gene: TRBV9
abundance: .
d_gene: .

CDR3nt: TGCAAAACCCGGCAGGGGGGGGGTAGCACAGATACGCAGTATTTT
CDR3aa: CKTRQGGGSTDTQYF
j_gene: TRBJ2-3
v_gene: TRBV20-1
abundance: few
d_gene: .

CDR3nt: TGTGCCAGTGTTGCCGTCGGGGAAGGAAACACCATATATTTT
CDR3aa: CASVAVGEGNTIYF
j_gene: TRBJ1-3
v_gene: TRBV19
abundance: few
d_gene: .

CDR3nt: TGTGCCATCAGAACTAGCGGGGGCTCCTACGAGCAGTACTTC
CDR3aa: CAIRTSGGSYEQYF
j_gene: TRBJ2-7
v_gene: TRBV10-3
abundance: many
d_gene: TRBD2

CDR3nt: TGTGCCAGCAGCGTAGAGGATAGCGGGGCAACAGATACGCAGTATTTT
CDR3aa: CASSVEDSGATDTQYF
j_gene: TRBJ2-3
v_gene: TRBV9
abundance: many
d_gene: TRBD2

CDR3nt: TGTGCCACCGGGGGCGGGGCCGGGGGGGGCACAGATACGCAGTATTTT
CDR3aa: CATGGGAGGGTDTQYF
j_gene: TRBJ2-3
v_gene: TRBV24-1
abundance: many
d_gene: TRBD2

CDR3nt: TGTGCCAGCAGCAGAATCCCGGGACACGGGGAGACCCAGTACTTC
CDR3aa: CASSRIPGHGETQYF
j_gene: TRBJ2-5
v_gene: TRBV11-2
abundance: .
d_gene: .

CDR3nt: TGTGCCAGCAGTCCGCTACTAGGAAACTACGAGCAGTACTTC
CDR3aa: CASSPLLGNYEQYF
j_gene: TRBJ2-7
v_gene: TRBV27
abundance: many
d_gene: .

CDR3nt: TGTGCCAGTAGTCCAGGGGGCTACTATACCACTAATGAAAAACTGTTTTTT
CDR3aa: CASSPGGYYTTNEKLFF
j_gene: TRBJ1-4
v_gene: TRBV19
abundance: .
d_gene: TRBD1

CDR3nt: TGTGCCAGCAGCATCGGCGGGATCGGCAATCAGCCCCAGCATTTT
CDR3aa: CASSIGGIGNQPQHF
j_gene: TRBJ1-5
v_gene: TRBV7-9
abundance: many
d_gene: .

CDR3nt: TGTGCCATCAGTGCACAGGGGGGCCCTCAGGCCCAGCATTTT
CDR3aa: CAISAQGGPQAQHF
j_gene: TRBJ1-5
v_gene: TRBV10-3
abundance: many
d_gene: TRBD1

CDR3nt: TGCGCCAGCAGCAAAAACGAGGGGCACGAGCAGTACTTC
CDR3aa: CASSKNEGHEQYF
j_gene: TRBJ2-7
v_gene: TRBV4-1
abundance: few
d_gene: .

CDR3nt: TGTGCCAGCAGCCCCTTTAGTGTCTTAGGCGACTATGGCTACACCTTC
CDR3aa: CASSPFSVLGDYGYTF
j_gene: TRBJ1-2
v_gene: TRBV11-2
abundance: many
d_gene: .

CDR3nt: TGCAGCGTTGAAAGTACAACCACAGATACGCAGTATTTT
CDR3aa: CSVESTTTDTQYF
j_gene: TRBJ2-3
v_gene: TRBV29-1
abundance: few
d_gene: .

CDR3nt: TGCAGTGCTGCTCAACAGGGATCCGGGGACATTCAGTACTTC
CDR3aa: CSAAQQGSGDIQYF
j_gene: TRBJ2-4
v_gene: TRBV20-1
abundance: .
d_gene: .

CDR3nt: TGTGCCAGCTCAGCCTCCAGGGGTGGCAACTATGGCTACACCTTC
CDR3aa: CASSASRGGNYGYTF
j_gene: TRBJ1-2
v_gene: TRBV18
abundance: many
d_gene: .

CDR3nt: TGCAGTGCGAGTCCGAATGGCTACGAGCAGTACTTC
CDR3aa: CSASPNGYEQYF
j_gene: TRBJ2-7
v_gene: TRBV20-1
abundance: many
d_gene: .

CDR3nt: TGTGCCAGCAGCGAAGGGAGGAGCGGGGAGCTGTTTTTT
CDR3aa: CASSEGRSGELFF
j_gene: TRBJ2-2
v_gene: TRBV11-1
abundance: many
d_gene: .

CDR3nt: TGTGCCAGCAGTCCCAGGACAGCCGAGCGGAACACCATATATTTT
CDR3aa: CASSPRTAERNTIYF
j_gene: TRBJ1-3
v_gene: TRBV12-3/TRBV12-4
abundance: .
d_gene: .

CDR3nt: TGTGCCAGCTCACCACTAGCGTACCAAGAGACCCAGTACTTC
CDR3aa: CASSPLAYQETQYF
j_gene: TRBJ2-5
v_gene: TRBV18
abundance: many
d_gene: .

CDR3nt: TGCAGTGCCCCGAAACACGGGTCAGATACGCAGTATTTT
CDR3aa: CSAPKHGSDTQYF
j_gene: TRBJ2-3
v_gene: TRBV20-1
abundance: .
d_gene: .

CDR3nt: TGTGCCAGCAGTGAAGCTAGCGGGGGGGCGGACGAGCAGTACTTC
CDR3aa: CASSEASGGADEQYF
j_gene: TRBJ2-7
v_gene: TRBV2
abundance: many
d_gene: TRBD2

CDR3nt: TGCAGTGCTATACAGGGGCCCCGCACAGATACGCAGTATTTT
CDR3aa: CSAIQGPRTDTQYF
j_gene: TRBJ2-3
v_gene: TRBV20-1
abundance: many
d_gene: TRBD1

CDR3nt: TGTGCCAGCAGTGGGGGGGGCGGACAAGAGACCCAGTACTTC
CDR3aa: CASSGGGGQETQYF
j_gene: TRBJ2-5
v_gene: TRBV2
abundance: once
d_gene: .

CDR3nt: TGTGCCAGCAGTTTCCTAGGTTCCACTGAAGCTTTCTTT
CDR3aa: CASSFLGSTEAFF
j_gene: TRBJ1-1
v_gene: TRBV7-3
abundance: .
d_gene: .

CDR3nt: TGCGCCAGCAGCGGGGACAGGATCTACGAGCAGTACTTC
CDR3aa: CASSGDRIYEQYF
j_gene: TRBJ2-7
v_gene: TRBV5-1
abundance: many
d_gene: TRBD1

CDR3nt: TGCGCCAGCAGCTTGGCCAGACAGATGGACCCGGGGAACTATGGCTACACCTTC
CDR3aa: CASSLARQMDPGNYGYTF
j_gene: TRBJ1-2
v_gene: TRBV5-1
abundance: few
d_gene: .

CDR3nt: TGTGCCAGCAGCCATACCGGACAGCGGCACACTGAAGCTTTCTTT
CDR3aa: CASSHTGQRHTEAFF
j_gene: TRBJ1-1
v_gene: TRBV14
abundance: .
d_gene: .

CDR3nt: TGTGCCAGCAGCTTCCGGACTAGCGGGGGGGGTGGGGAGCAGTACTTC
CDR3aa: CASSFRTSGGGGEQYF
j_gene: TRBJ2-7
v_gene: TRBV7-2
abundance: .
d_gene: TRBD2

CDR3nt: TGTGCCAGCTTAGCGGGGGGGCCGGCCAAAAACATTCAGTACTTC
CDR3aa: CASLAGGPAKNIQYF
j_gene: TRBJ2-4
v_gene: TRBV7-9
abundance: few
d_gene: TRBD2

CDR3nt: TGTGCCACCAGCAGAGATCTGGGTTCTAATGAAAAACTGTTTTTT
CDR3aa: CATSRDLGSNEKLFF
j_gene: TRBJ1-4
v_gene: TRBV15
abundance: .
d_gene: .

CDR3nt: TGTGCCAGCAGCGTAGGGCTAGGGGGAAGTACTGAAGCTTTCTTT
CDR3aa: CASSVGLGGSTEAFF
j_gene: TRBJ1-1
v_gene: TRBV9
abundance: many
d_gene: .

CDR3nt: TGCGCCAGCAGCTTGGAAGGTAGCGGGGACGAGCAGTACTTC
CDR3aa: CASSLEGSGDEQYF
j_gene: TRBJ2-7
v_gene: TRBV5-1
abundance: many
d_gene: TRBD2

CDR3nt: TGTGCCAGCAGTGAAGCAACTACCTACAATGAGCAGTTCTTC
CDR3aa: CASSEATTYNEQFF
j_gene: TRBJ2-1
v_gene: TRBV2
abundance: many
d_gene: .

CDR3nt: TGCGCCAGCAGCCCGGACAGGGGGTACACCGGGGAGCTGTTTTTT
CDR3aa: CASSPDRGYTGELFF
j_gene: TRBJ2-2
v_gene: TRBV5-1
abundance: many
d_gene: TRBD1

CDR3nt: TGCAGTGCTAGGGGGGGAACCGGGACAGTGCAGTTCTTC
CDR3aa: CSARGGTGTVQFF
j_gene: TRBJ2-1
v_gene: TRBV20-1
abundance: many
d_gene: .

CDR3nt: TGTGCCAGCCTGGGACCAACTAATATGAACACTGAAGCTTTCTTT
CDR3aa: CASLGPTNMNTEAFF
j_gene: TRBJ1-1
v_gene: TRBV28
abundance: many
d_gene: .

CDR3nt: TGTGCCAGCAGCTCTTCACCTAACACTGAAGCTTTCTTT
CDR3aa: CASSSSPNTEAFF
j_gene: TRBJ1-1
v_gene: TRBV5-8
abundance: few
d_gene: .

CDR3nt: TGTGCCAGCGTCCGAGGGGGGCGGGCTGAAAAACTGTTTTTT
CDR3aa: CASVRGGRAEKLFF
j_gene: TRBJ1-4
v_gene: TRBV7-9
abundance: .
d_gene: .

CDR3nt: TGTGCCAGCAGTTCTCGACTAGCGGGGTATATCACAGATACGCAGTATTTT
CDR3aa: CASSSRLAGYITDTQYF
j_gene: TRBJ2-3
v_gene: TRBV12-3/TRBV12-4
abundance: many
d_gene: TRBD2

CDR3nt: TGTGCCACCAGCAGACCGGGGGAAGGGGGCGAAAAACTGTTTTTT
CDR3aa: CATSRPGEGGEKLFF
j_gene: TRBJ1-4
v_gene: TRBV15
abundance: many
d_gene: TRBD1

CDR3nt: TGTGCCAGCAGTCGAAGACAGGGGGTGCGGCAGCCCCAGCATTTT
CDR3aa: CASSRRQGVRQPQHF
j_gene: TRBJ1-5
v_gene: TRBV28
abundance: many
d_gene: TRBD1

CDR3nt: TGTGCCAGCAACCGAGACACCTCCACAGATACGCAGTATTTT
CDR3aa: CASNRDTSTDTQYF
j_gene: TRBJ2-3
v_gene: TRBV7-2
abundance: .
d_gene: .

CDR3nt: TGCAGTGCGGAAGGGGGGGCCCCCAATGAGCAGTTCTTC
CDR3aa: CSAEGGAPNEQFF
j_gene: TRBJ2-1
v_gene: TRBV20-1
abundance: many
d_gene: .

CDR3nt: TGTGCCAGCAGTTACTCCGGGGAGGCAGATACGCAGTATTTT
CDR3aa: CASSYSGEADTQYF
j_gene: TRBJ2-3
v_gene: TRBV6-2/TRBV6-3
abundance: many
d_gene: .

CDR3nt: TGTGCCAGCAGTGAAGAGGTAGTCTACACTGAAGCTTTCTTT
CDR3aa: CASSEEVVYTEAFF
j_gene: TRBJ1-1
v_gene: TRBV2
abundance: many
d_gene: .

CDR3nt: TGTGCCAGCAGCTTTGCTGAGACCCAGTACTTC
CDR3aa: CASSFAETQYF
j_gene: TRBJ2-5
v_gene: TRBV7-9
abundance: many
d_gene: .

CDR3nt: TGTGCCAGCAGCGTTGCGGGGGTCGCGAACACCGGGGAGCTGTTTTTT
CDR3aa: CASSVAGVANTGELFF
j_gene: TRBJ2-2
v_gene: TRBV9
abundance: many
d_gene: TRBD2

CDR3nt: TGTGCTAGTGGGTCAGCGGGCGGGGCCAACGTCCTGACTTTC
CDR3aa: CASGSAGGANVLTF
j_gene: TRBJ2-6
v_gene: TRBV12-5
abundance: .
d_gene: .

CDR3nt: TGTGCCAGCCGCCCAGGGAAAAACACTGAAGCTTTCTTT
CDR3aa: CASRPGKNTEAFF
j_gene: TRBJ1-1
v_gene: TRBV6-1
abundance: few
d_gene: .

CDR3nt: TGTGCCAGCAGTCTCGCCTCTCTAGCGAACACTGAAGCTTTCTTT
CDR3aa: CASSLASLANTEAFF
j_gene: TRBJ1-1
v_gene: TRBV27
abundance: many
d_gene: .

CDR3nt: TGTGCCAGCAGTTTACAGGGGAGGAGCTCCTATAATTCACCCCTCCACTTT
CDR3aa: CASSLQGRSSYNSPLHF
j_gene: TRBJ1-6
v_gene: TRBV27
abundance: .
d_gene: .

CDR3nt: TGTGCCAGCAGTCGGGACCTAAAAGAGACCCAGTACTTC
CDR3aa: CASSRDLKETQYF
j_gene: TRBJ2-5
v_gene: TRBV2
abundance: many
d_gene: .

CDR3nt: TGTGCCAGCAGTGAAGACGGCTTCGCCACCATATATTTT
CDR3aa: CASSEDGFATIYF
j_gene: TRBJ1-3
v_gene: TRBV2
abundance: many
d_gene: .

CDR3nt: TGCAGTGCTAGATACGAACCAGCGGTGACATCCATAACAGATACGCAGTATTTT
CDR3aa: CSARYEPAVTSITDTQYF
j_gene: TRBJ2-3
v_gene: TRBV20-1
abundance: many
d_gene: .

CDR3nt: TGTGCCTGGAGTGTAGGGGCTCAGGCCCAGCATTTT
CDR3aa: CAWSVGAQAQHF
j_gene: TRBJ1-5
v_gene: TRBV30
abundance: few
d_gene: .

CDR3nt: TGTGCCAGCTCATCTGACAGAAACACCGGGGAGCTGTTTTTT
CDR3aa: CASSSDRNTGELFF
j_gene: TRBJ2-2
v_gene: TRBV11-2
abundance: many
d_gene: .